The present T cell receptor beta chain was sequenced within a study of blood T cell repertoires in COVID-19. Germline-derived CDR1 and CDR2 are MNHEY and SMNVEV (reference sequence). The V and J ends lost 4 bases and 6 bases, in that order; junction bases with no gene match: 5. CDR3 length equals 15 residues. Under the authors' procedure: Scientists estimated how many nucleated cells there were by amplifying reference gene primers. The data were produced by immunoSEQ multiplex PCR, yet TCRdb's version contains in-frame clones alone and is incomplete. V and J calls and clone size follow that table, whereas D and trimming were derived from the DNA. The table records fewer than 300,000 clones, roughly 90% of them present only once. Participant-reported clinical history was the basis for cohort assignment. Two negative PCRs, clearance, or symptom resolution were required of recovered Cohort 3 donors.

V and J are TRBV27 and TRBJ1-4, with 10 bases lining up with TRBD1. The sequenced sample consisted of PBMCs or T cells enriched from blood (not recorded which). This clonotype was obtained from a woman aged 25 to 39 who had recovered from COVID-19. CDR3 bases: TGTGCCAGCAGTTCTAGGACAGGGGGTGATGAAAAACTGTTTTTT. Translated: CASSSRTGGDEKLFF. Filled out from reference TRBV27 and TRBJ1-4, the complete variable domain reads EAQVTQNPRYLITVTGKKLTVTCSQNMNHEYMSWYRQDPGLGLRQIYYSMNVEVTDKGDVPEGYKVSRKEKRNFPLILESPSPNQTSLYFCASSSRTGGDEKLFFGSGTQLSVL.